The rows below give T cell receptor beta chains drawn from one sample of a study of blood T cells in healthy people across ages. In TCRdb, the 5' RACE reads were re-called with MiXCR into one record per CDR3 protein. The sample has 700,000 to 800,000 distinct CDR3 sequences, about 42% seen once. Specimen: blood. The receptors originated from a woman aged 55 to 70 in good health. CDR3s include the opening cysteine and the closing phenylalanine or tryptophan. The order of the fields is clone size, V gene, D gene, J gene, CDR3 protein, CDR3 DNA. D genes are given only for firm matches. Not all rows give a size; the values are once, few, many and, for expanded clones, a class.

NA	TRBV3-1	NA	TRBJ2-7	CASSHSGDLSYEQYF	TGTGCCAGCAGCCATTCTGGGGACCTCTCCTACGAGCAGTACTTC
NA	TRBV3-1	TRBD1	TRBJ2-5	CASSTGTGGGYEQYF	TGTGCCAGCAGCACCGGGACAGGGGGCGGCTATGAGCAGTACTTC
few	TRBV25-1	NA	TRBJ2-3	CASSDIQGSADTQYF	TGTGCCAGCAGTGATATTCAGGGAAGTGCAGATACGCAGTATTTT
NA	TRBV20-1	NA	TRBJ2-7	CSARRGTDSYEQYF	TGCAGTGCTAGGAGGGGGACGGACTCCTACGAGCAGTACTTC
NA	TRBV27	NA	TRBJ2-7	CASSSAGSIREQYF	TGTGCCAGCAGTTCAGCGGGTTCCATACGGGAGCAGTACTTC
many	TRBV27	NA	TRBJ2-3	CASSLNSAADTQYF	TGTGCCAGCAGTTTAAATAGTGCGGCAGATACGCAGTATTTT
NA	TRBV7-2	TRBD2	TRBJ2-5	CASSLAGLVEETQYF	TGTGCCAGCAGCTTAGCGGGACTAGTGGAAGAGACCCAGTACTTC
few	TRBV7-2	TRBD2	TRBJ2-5	CASSLALSGAQETQYF	TGTGCCAGCAGCTTAGCTCTTAGCGGGGCACAAGAGACCCAGTACTTC
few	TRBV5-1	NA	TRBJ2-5	CASSSKAVQETQYF	TGCGCCAGCAGCTCGAAGGCCGTCCAAGAGACCCAGTACTTC
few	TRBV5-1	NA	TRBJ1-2	CASSLDPQGQGRDGYTF	TGCGCCAGCAGCTTGGACCCGCAGGGGCAAGGTCGGGATGGCTACACCTTC
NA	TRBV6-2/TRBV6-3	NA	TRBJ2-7	CASSPSRSLYEQYF	TGTGCCAGCAGCCCTAGCAGGTCGTTGTACGAGCAGTACTTC
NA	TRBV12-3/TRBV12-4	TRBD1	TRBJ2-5	CASRPEGGQGRGIQETQYF	TGTGCCAGCAGACCCGAGGGGGGACAGGGAAGGGGGATCCAAGAGACCCAGTACTTC
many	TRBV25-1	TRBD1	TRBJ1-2	CASSESDRVGYTF	TGTGCCAGCAGTGAATCGGACAGGGTCGGCTACACCTTC
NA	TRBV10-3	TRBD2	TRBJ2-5	CAISESTGLAIETQYF	TGTGCCATCAGTGAGTCGACGGGACTAGCGATAGAGACCCAGTACTTC
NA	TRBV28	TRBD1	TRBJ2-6	CASGGQSTSGANVLTF	TGTGCCAGCGGGGGACAGTCAACTTCTGGGGCCAACGTCCTGACTTTC
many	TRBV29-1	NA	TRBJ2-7	CSVLVTPYEQYF	TGCAGCGTCCTAGTGACTCCCTACGAGCAGTACTTC
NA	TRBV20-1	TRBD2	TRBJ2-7	CSARRSGDAYEQYF	TGCAGTGCGCGACGCAGCGGGGATGCCTACGAGCAGTACTTC
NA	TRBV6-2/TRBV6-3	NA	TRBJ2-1	CASSYKGGQFF	TGTGCCAGCAGTTACAAGGGAGGGCAGTTCTTC
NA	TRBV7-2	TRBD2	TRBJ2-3	CASSLGGLAGDTQYF	TGTGCCAGCAGCTTAGGTGGACTAGCAGGAGATACGCAGTATTTT
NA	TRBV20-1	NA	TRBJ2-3	CSARGLFPNTQYF	TGCAGTGCTAGAGGTTTGTTCCCCAATACGCAGTATTTT
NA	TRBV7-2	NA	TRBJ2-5	CASSSGGAGETQYF	TGTGCCAGCAGCTCAGGCGGGGCCGGGGAGACCCAGTACTTC
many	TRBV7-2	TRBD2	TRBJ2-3	CASRSPGLAGGIGTDTQYF	TGTGCCAGCAGGTCTCCGGGACTAGCGGGAGGTATTGGCACAGATACGCAGTATTTT
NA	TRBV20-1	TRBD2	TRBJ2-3	CSATASSGGLTDTQYF	TGCAGTGCGACCGCGTCTAGCGGGGGTCTCACAGATACGCAGTATTTT
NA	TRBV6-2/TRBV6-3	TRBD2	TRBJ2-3	CASSYSGTSLTDTQYF	TGTGCCAGCAGTTACTCGGGGACTAGCCTAACAGATACGCAGTATTTT
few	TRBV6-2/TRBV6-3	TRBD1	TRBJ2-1	CASNRHRDRVVNEQFF	TGTGCCAGCAATCGACACCGGGACAGGGTAGTCAATGAGCAGTTCTTC